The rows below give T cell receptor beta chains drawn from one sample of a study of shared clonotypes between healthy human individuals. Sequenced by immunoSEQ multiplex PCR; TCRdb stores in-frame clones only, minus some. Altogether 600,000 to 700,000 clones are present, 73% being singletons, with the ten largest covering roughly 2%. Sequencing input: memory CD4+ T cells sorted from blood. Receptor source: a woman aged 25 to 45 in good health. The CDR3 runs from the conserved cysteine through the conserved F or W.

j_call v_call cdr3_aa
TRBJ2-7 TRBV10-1 CASSRTGTDSYEQYF
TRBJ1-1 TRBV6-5 CASSSQRQGGNTEAFF
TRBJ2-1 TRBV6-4 CASSDSIAGGPSEQFF
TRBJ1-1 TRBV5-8 CASSSGQGLPEAFF
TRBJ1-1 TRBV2 CASSEDRPNTEAFF
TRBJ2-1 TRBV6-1 CASSPHYEQFF
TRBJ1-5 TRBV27 CARWGSAGRNQPQHF
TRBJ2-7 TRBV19 CASSHRNEQYF
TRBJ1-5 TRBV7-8 CASSFSGDNQPQHF
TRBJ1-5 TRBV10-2 CASSESHRGTPQHF
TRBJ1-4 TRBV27 CASSSQAEEKLFF
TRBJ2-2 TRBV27 CASSLGTSNTGELFF
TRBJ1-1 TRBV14 CASRRQGPGNTEAFF
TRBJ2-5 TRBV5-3 CARSFSGIQETQYF
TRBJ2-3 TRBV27 CASSHRLSGREKTQYF
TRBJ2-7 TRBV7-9 CASSSTTFTNEQYF
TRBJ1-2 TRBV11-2 CASSLQGGDPREGYTF
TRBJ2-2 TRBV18 CASSPTSGRTGELFF
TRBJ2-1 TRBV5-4 CASSSGLAGDEQFF
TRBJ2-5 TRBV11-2 CASSQSGTSQETQYF
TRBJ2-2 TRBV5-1 CASRDREDTGELFF
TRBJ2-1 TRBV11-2 CASSERRYEQFF
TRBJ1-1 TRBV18 CASSPEQGKNTEAFF
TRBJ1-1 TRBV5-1 CASSLQSLVSDEAFF